This is a list of T cell receptor beta chains from one sample in a study of cytomegalovirus exposure and HLA in healthy donors. Profiling relied on immunoSEQ multiplex PCR, and the TCRdb table lists in-frame clones only, not all of them. The table includes approximately 160,000 clones, roughly four fifths detected once. Sequencing input: PBMCs. Receptor source: a man younger than 30 in good health and CMV-seronegative. The CDR3 runs from the conserved cysteine through the conserved F or W. The order of the fields is CDR3 protein, CDR3 DNA, V gene, D gene, clone size, J gene. The D gene is left open where the match is weak. The size of a clone is reported for some rows only, either as once, few or many, or as a class for expanded clones.

CDR3aa: CSSHGGNYNEQFF
CDR3nt: TGCAGCTCGCATGGGGGGAATTACAATGAGCAGTTCTTC
v_gene: TRBV29-1
d_gene: -
abundance: once
j_gene: TRBJ2-1

CDR3aa: CASSKDRGQEENTIYF
CDR3nt: TGTGCCAGCAGCAAGGACAGGGGGCAAGAGGAGAACACCATATATTTT
v_gene: TRBV21-1
d_gene: -
abundance: -
j_gene: TRBJ1-3

CDR3aa: CASSLGGGGGAWNNEQFF
CDR3nt: TGTGCCAGCAGCTTGGGCGGGGGAGGGGGGGCCTGGAACAATGAGCAGTTCTTC
v_gene: TRBV7-8
d_gene: -
abundance: -
j_gene: TRBJ2-1

CDR3aa: CASSMVTGIEPQHF
CDR3nt: TGTGCCAGTAGTATGGTAACAGGGATAGAGCCCCAGCATTTT
v_gene: TRBV19
d_gene: -
abundance: -
j_gene: TRBJ1-5

CDR3aa: CASSAPRGGGPNSPLHF
CDR3nt: TGTGCCAGCAGCGCCCCCCGTGGCGGGGGGCCGAATTCACCCCTCCACTTT
v_gene: TRBV9
d_gene: -
abundance: -
j_gene: TRBJ1-6

CDR3aa: CASSPGTTYEQYF
CDR3nt: TGTGCCAGCAGTCCTGGAACTACCTACGAGCAGTACTTC
v_gene: TRBV2
d_gene: -
abundance: -
j_gene: TRBJ2-7

CDR3aa: CASANRGPLDEQYF
CDR3nt: TGTGCCAGTGCTAACAGGGGACCCCTTGACGAGCAGTACTTC
v_gene: TRBV27
d_gene: TRBD1
abundance: -
j_gene: TRBJ2-7

CDR3aa: CASSEVIGVYGYTF
CDR3nt: TGTGCCAGCAGTGAAGTTATAGGAGTATATGGCTACACCTTC
v_gene: TRBV6-1
d_gene: -
abundance: -
j_gene: TRBJ1-2

CDR3aa: CASSTRGLGQETQYF
CDR3nt: TGCGCCAGCAGCACCCGAGGGTTGGGGCAAGAGACCCAGTACTTC
v_gene: TRBV4-1
d_gene: -
abundance: -
j_gene: TRBJ2-5

CDR3aa: CASSTSSYEQYF
CDR3nt: TGTGCCAGCAGCACTAGCTCCTACGAGCAGTACTTC
v_gene: TRBV28
d_gene: -
abundance: -
j_gene: TRBJ2-7